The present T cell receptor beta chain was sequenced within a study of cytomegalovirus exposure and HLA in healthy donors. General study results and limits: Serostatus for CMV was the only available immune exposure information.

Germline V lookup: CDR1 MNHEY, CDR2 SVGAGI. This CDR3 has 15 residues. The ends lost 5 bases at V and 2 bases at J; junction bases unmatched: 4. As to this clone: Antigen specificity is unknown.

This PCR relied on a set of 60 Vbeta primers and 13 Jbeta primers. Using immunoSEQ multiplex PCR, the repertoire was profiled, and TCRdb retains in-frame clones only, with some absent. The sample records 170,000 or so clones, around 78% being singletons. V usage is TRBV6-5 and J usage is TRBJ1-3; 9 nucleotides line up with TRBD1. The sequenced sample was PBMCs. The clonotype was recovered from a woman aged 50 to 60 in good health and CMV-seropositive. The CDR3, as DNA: TGTGCCAGCAGTCTCGACAGGGGGACTGGAAACACCATATATTTT. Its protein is CASSLDRGTGNTIYF.